This T cell receptor beta chain came from a study of blood T cell repertoires in COVID-19. TCRdb's copy holds only in-frame clones and misses some; the assay was immunoSEQ multiplex PCR. The data contain roughly 200,000 clones, approximately 85% of them singletons. This receptor was obtained from a woman aged 60-75 years with acute or convalescent COVID-19. The sample taken for sequencing was peripheral blood.

The CDR3: CATSKGVNYGYTF. The DNA of the CDR3 is TGTGCCACCAGTAAGGGGGTAAACTATGGCTACACCTTC. The J gene is TRBJ1-2, the V gene TRBV24-1; D is perhaps TRBD1 (6 bases). Germline assignment: CDR1 KGHDR and CDR2 SFDVKD. Between the trimmed V and J ends, which lost 6 bases and 2 bases, there was a span of 9 bases. This CDR3 spans 13 amino acids.